The T cell receptor (beta chain) under discussion was sequenced for a study of cytomegalovirus exposure and HLA in healthy donors. Germline values: CDR1 MNHNY, CDR2 SVGAGI (reference sequence). V was trimmed by 1 base and J by 8 bases, leaving 11 bases between them. This CDR3 is 13 amino acids long. It was with 60 Vbeta and 13 Jbeta primers that the PCR ran. This table comes from immunoSEQ multiplex PCR, and its TCRdb copy is limited to in-frame clones, with some not included. The sample contains 100,000 or so clones, roughly 73% of which appear only once. The V call is TRBV6-6, the J call TRBJ1-2; D is ambiguous. This sequence was found in a man in his forties or fifties in good health and CMV-seronegative. Material: PBMCs. CDR3: CASSYLGGGGYTF. In nucleotides, the CDR3 is TGTGCCAGCAGTTACTTAGGAGGTGGGGGCTACACCTTC.